These 5 T cell receptor beta chains were all obtained from the same sample, sequenced in a study of cytomegalovirus exposure and HLA in healthy donors. The PCR employed 60 Vbeta primers together with 13 Jbeta primers. Produced via immunoSEQ multiplex PCR; TCRdb's table is partial and in-frame only. The sample holds under 150,000 clones; about 80% are singletons and the top ten take 0.95% to 1.5%. The sample comprised PBMCs. The receptors derive from a man aged 50-59 years in good health and CMV-seronegative.

V usage is TRBV5-8 and J usage is TRBJ1-1, with 8 bases lining up with TRBD1. Germline CDR1 SGHTS, CDR2 YDEGEE. The CDR3 covers 18 residues. V lost 2 bases, J lost 3 bases, and 15 bases stayed unmatched. The CDR3 DNA sequence: TGTGCCAGCAGCTTAGACAGGGGAGCTTCTTCTTCGTACACTGAAGCTTTCTTT. This encodes CASSLDRGASSSYTEAFF.

The chain couples TRBV30 to TRBJ2-2; 10 nucleotides align to TRBD1. This CDR3 contains 19 residues. With 0 bases clipped from V and 4 bases from J, the junction kept 14 bases outside the gene matches. Germline CDR1 GTSNPN, CDR2 SVGIG (reference sequence). The CDR3 DNA reads as TGTGCCTGGAGTGTAGATCCCCCGAGACAGGGGGCAGTCACCGGGGAGCTGTTTTTT. Translating gives CAWSVDPPRQGAVTGELFF. Filled out from reference TRBV30 and TRBJ2-2, the complete variable domain reads SQTIHQWPATLVQPVGSPLSLECTVEGTSNPNLYWYRQAAGRGLQLLFYSVGIGQISSEVPQNLSASRPQDRQFILSSKKLLLSDSGFYLCAWSVDPPRQGAVTGELFFGEGSRLTVL.

This clone was picked up a small number of times. The V gene is TRBV10-1, the J gene TRBJ1-1, with 8 bases fitting TRBD1. Trimming at V came to 10 bases and at J to 0 bases, leaving 4 bases not matched to a gene. Germline CDR1 WNHNN, CDR2 SYGVQD (reference sequence). The CDR3 runs to 13 residues. CDR3 in DNA: TGCGCCACCCGACAGGGGTTGAACACTGAAGCTTTCTTT. Amino acids: CATRQGLNTEAFF.

The V call is TRBV19, the J call TRBJ2-5; 10 bases agree with TRBD1. With V trimmed by 5 bases and J by 4 bases, 10 bases remained unmatched. This CDR3 is 16 amino acids long. Germline-derived CDR1 and CDR2 are LNHDA and SQIVND (reference sequence). The CDR3: CASSAWATGGRETQYF. DNA of the CDR3: TGTGCCAGTAGTGCCTGGGCGACAGGGGGCCGAGAGACCCAGTACTTC.

This clone was recorded once. This chain uses TRBV28 with TRBJ2-7; D perhaps matches TRBD1 (5 bases). The CDR3 is made up of 16 amino acids. Trimming shortened V by 7 bases and J by 6 bases, and 25 bases separated the two germline ends. Germline-derived CDR1 and CDR2 are MDHEN and SYDVKM. For the CDR3, the DNA is TGTGCCAGCAAAGTCCCAGGGCCCTCTCCCTATACCGAGCAGTACTTC. This translates into CASKVPGPSPYTEQYF.